These 12 T cell receptor beta chains originate from one sample sequenced in a study of blood T cell repertoires in COVID-19. The assay was immunoSEQ multiplex PCR, and TCRdb's table has in-frame clones only and misses some. Counted here are around 140,000 clones, approximately 88% occurring once; the ten biggest clones make up under 12%. The source material was peripheral blood. The receptors originated from a man aged 60 to 69 with active or convalescent COVID-19.

V gene TRBV10-3 combines with J gene TRBJ1-3; D may be TRBD1 (5 bases). Germline V lookup: CDR1 ENHRY, CDR2 SYGVKD. The ends were cut back, 6 bases at V and 4 bases at J, with 13 bases in the middle. The CDR3 is 14 amino acids. This chain's CDR3 is CAISPQGIGNTIYF. CDR3 DNA: TGTGCCATCAGCCCCCAGGGTATCGGAAACACCATATATTTT.

The J gene is TRBJ2-4, the V gene TRBV6-6, with 7 nucleotides matching TRBD2. The CDR3 sequence is 15 residues long. V lost 8 bases and J lost 4; bases outside the gene matches: 11. Germline V gene lookup returns CDR1 MNHNY and CDR2 SVGAGI (reference sequence). The CDR3 DNA reads as TGTGCCAGCCATCGGGGAGGGACTGAAAAAAACATTCAGTACTTC. Translation gives CASHRGGTEKNIQYF.

The rearrangement uses TRBV2 and TRBJ2-1; 11 positions match TRBD2. From germline, CDR1 is SNHLY and CDR2 FYNNEI. This CDR3 region has 16 residues. V lost 5 bases to trimming and J lost 7 bases; unmatched junction nucleotides: 10. This chain's CDR3 is CASSFSGRAGRNEQFF. The CDR3 coding sequence is TGTGCCAGCAGTTTTAGCGGGAGGGCCGGGCGGAATGAGCAGTTCTTC.

The J gene is TRBJ2-1, the V gene TRBV5-4; D remains unclear. V dropped 4 bases and J dropped 4 bases, with 21 bases sitting between them. The germline V gene has CDR1 SGHNT and CDR2 YYREEE (reference sequence). This CDR3 has 17 residues. The CDR3 DNA reads TGTGCCAGCAGCCCCCTTGTGGTAGCCAGTGTATACAATGAGCAGTTCTTC. Protein: CASSPLVVASVYNEQFF.

V and J are TRBV2 and TRBJ2-5; 8 nucleotides agree with TRBD1. CDR3 size: 16 residues. V shed 5 bases, J shed 2 bases, and the junction held 10 bases outside the gene matches. Per germline, CDR1 SNHLY and CDR2 FYNNEI. For the CDR3, the DNA is TGTGCCAGCAGTCTTACCAGGGGGCGATCACAAGAGACCCAGTACTTC. Its translation is CASSLTRGRSQETQYF.

This clone was observed at least ten times. V gene TRBV7-9 combines with J gene TRBJ2-7, with 8 bases aligning to TRBD2. The germline gives CDR1 SEHNR, CDR2 FQNEAQ (reference sequence). The CDR3 totals 14 residues. Losses at the gene ends were 4 bases for V and 9 bases for J; bases not matched to a gene: 11. In nucleotides, the CDR3 is TGTGCCAGCAGCTCACTAGCGGACGAATTTAGGCAGTACTTC. This translates into CASSSLADEFRQYF.

Here the CDR3 DNA reads TGTGCCAGCAGCATTAGTTGGGACAGCATCACAACTAATGAAAAACTGTTTTTT. Amino acid sequence: CASSISWDSITTNEKLFF. This chain links TRBV7-9 with TRBJ1-4; 7 nucleotides match TRBD1. CDR1 is SEHNR, CDR2 FQNEAQ, per germline (reference sequence). V lost 5 bases, J lost 0 bases, and 12 bases stayed unmatched. CDR3 length: 18 residues.

The gene calls are TRBV9 and TRBJ2-6; D gene unclear. V was pared by 0 bases and J by 0 bases, with 7 bases between. CDR3 length: 16 amino acids. Germline V CDR1 and CDR2: SGDLS, YYNGEE. CDR3 loop: CASSVGLSSGANVLTF. The CDR3 DNA is TGTGCCAGCAGCGTAGGACTCTCCTCTGGGGCCAACGTCCTGACTTTC.

This chain uses TRBV19 with TRBJ2-4; D is possibly TRBD2 (5 bases). The CDR3 has 20 amino acids. Trimming cost V 0 bases and J 1 base, with 22 bases left between them. Germline CDR1 and CDR2: LNHDA and SQIVND (reference sequence). In DNA, the CDR3 is TGTGCCAGTAGTATAGAGTTTGGGAGAAGCGGATCAACGGCCAAAAACATTCAGTACTTC. Residues: CASSIEFGRSGSTAKNIQYF. Combining the CDR3 with reference TRBV19 and TRBJ2-4 gives the whole variable domain DGGITQSPKYLFRKEGQNVTLSCEQNLNHDAMYWYRQDPGQGLRLIYYSQIVNDFQKGDIAEGYSVSREKKESFPLTVTSAQKNPTAFYLCASSIEFGRSGSTAKNIQYFGAGTRLSVL.

The rearrangement joins TRBV9 to TRBJ1-6; TRBD1 matches at 7 bases. With V trimmed by 3 bases and J by 5 bases, 5 bases remained unmatched. The CDR3 consists of 15 residues. Per germline, CDR1 SGDLS and CDR2 YYNGEE. The CDR3 DNA sequence: TGTGCCAGCAGCGGAGGGACAGCCGATAATTCACCCCTCCACTTT. This encodes CASSGGTADNSPLHF.

The chain employs TRBV29-1 and TRBJ2-3; 10 nucleotides agree with TRBD2. Trimming took 4 bases from V and 5 from J; bases not matched to a gene: 6. This CDR3 region has 14 residues. Germline V CDR1 and CDR2: SQVTM, ANQGSEA. The CDR3 bases are TGCAGCGTTGCCCTAGCGGGAGATGGAGATACGCAGTATTTT. Translating it yields CSVALAGDGDTQYF.

The chain has TRBV4-1 and TRBJ2-7; D perhaps matches TRBD2 (6 bases). CDR3 length equals 15 residues. V lost 4 bases and J 4 bases, leaving 17 bases between the germline ends. The germline CDR1 and CDR2 sequences are MGHRA and YSYEKL. The CDR3, as DNA: TGCGCCAGCAGCCGTACTAGCACCGACGATTACGAGCAGTACTTC. This sequence encodes CASSRTSTDDYEQYF.